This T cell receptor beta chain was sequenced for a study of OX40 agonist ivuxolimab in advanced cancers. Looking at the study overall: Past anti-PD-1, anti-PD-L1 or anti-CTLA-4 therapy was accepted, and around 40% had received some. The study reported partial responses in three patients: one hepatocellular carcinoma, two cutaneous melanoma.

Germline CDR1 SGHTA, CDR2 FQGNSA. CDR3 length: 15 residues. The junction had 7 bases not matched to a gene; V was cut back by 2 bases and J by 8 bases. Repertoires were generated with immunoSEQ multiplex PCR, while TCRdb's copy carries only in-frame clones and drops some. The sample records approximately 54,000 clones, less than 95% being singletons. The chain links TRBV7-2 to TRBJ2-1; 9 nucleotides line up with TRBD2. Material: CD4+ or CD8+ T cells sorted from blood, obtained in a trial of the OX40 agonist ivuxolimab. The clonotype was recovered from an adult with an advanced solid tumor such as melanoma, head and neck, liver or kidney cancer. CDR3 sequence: CASSLNLAGSDEQFF. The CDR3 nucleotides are TGTGCCAGCAGCTTAAACCTAGCGGGATCTGATGAGCAGTTCTTC. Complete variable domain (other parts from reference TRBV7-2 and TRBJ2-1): GAGVSQSPSNKVTEKGKDVELRCDPISGHTALYWYRQSLGQGLEFLIYFQGNSAPDKSGLPSDRFSAERTGGSVSTLTIQRTQQEDSAVYLCASSLNLAGSDEQFFGPGTRLTVL.